Below are 16 T cell receptor beta chains sequenced from a single sample in a study of T cell clonality in common variable immunodeficiency. TCRdb keeps only in-frame clones here, not all; method: immunoSEQ multiplex PCR. There are 25,000 to 30,000 clones in the sample, none observed a single time. Findings and caveats of the study: Common variable immunodeficiency TCR beta sequences reportedly had fewer deletions and N-nucleotide insertions.

No antigen has been identified for these receptors. What was sequenced was peripheral blood mononuclear cells. The receptors shown here come from a human donor with common variable immunodeficiency.

There are many counts of this clone. The CDR3 extends 3 residues past the end of the read, so its final part is completed from the germline J gene. The gene calls are TRBV20-1 and TRBJ2-7; TRBD1 matches 9 bases. V shed 3 bases and J 3 bases; nucleotides not matched to a gene: 9. CDR3 size: 15 residues. CDR1 and CDR2 from the germline V gene are DFQATT and SNEGSKA (reference sequence). CDR3 region: CSARAPTGGFYEQYF. Partial CDR3 DNA: TGCAGTGCTAGGGCTCCGACAGGGGGATTCTACGAG.

This clone was observed a handful of times. The observed sequence ends 3 residues before the CDR3 terminus, with the missing tail filled in from the germline J gene. The rearrangement links TRBV6-1 to TRBJ2-1, with no clear D. V shed 4 bases and J shed 8 bases, with 15 bases lying between them. CDR3 length equals 14 residues. Germline CDR1 and CDR2: MNHNS and SASEGT. CDR3 sequence: CASSVAPRTDEQFF. The part of the CDR3 DNA that was read is TGTGCCAGCAGTGTTGCTCCCCGCACGGATGAG.

This clone was detected many times. The sequenced fragment ends 3 residues before the CDR3 boundary, so the rest is inferred from the germline J gene. The chain couples TRBV11-2 to TRBJ2-1; D uncertain. The germline V gene encodes CDR1 SGHAT and CDR2 FQNNGV. Trimming pared 4 bases from V and 0 bases from J, leaving 4 bases between. The CDR3 sequence is 13 residues long. CDR3 DNA (partial): TGTGCCAGCAGCTCCAGCTCCTACAATGAG. Amino acids: CASSSSSYNE. The whole CDR3 region reads CASSSSSYNEQFF.

This clone was picked up many times. The CDR3 end falls 3 residues outside the read, so it is completed with the germline J gene. V usage is TRBV19 and J usage is TRBJ1-2, with TRBD1 as a possible D gene (6 bases). The CDR3 loop spans 15 amino acids. Germline V gene lookup returns CDR1 LNHDA and CDR2 SQIVND (reference sequence). The V gene lost 3 bases and the J gene lost 0 bases, with 11 bases spanning the gap. CDR3 region: CASSMDSISNYGYTF. CDR3 bases read: TGTGCCAGTAGTATGGACAGCATCTCTAACTATGGC.

This clone was seen many times. The junction differs from germline at one of its ends, possibly a read error. The DNA ends 3 residues before the CDR3 does, and the rest of the CDR3 is filled in from the germline J gene. The rearrangement uses TRBV5-5 and TRBJ2-7; TRBD2 matches 10 bases. The CDR3 spans 15 residues. Germline values: CDR1 SGHKS, CDR2 YYEKEE (reference sequence). The CDR3: CASSLDSGRLYEQYF. The CDR3 bases that were read are TGTGCCAGCAGTTTGGATAGCGGGAGGCTGTACGAG.

To note about this clone: The read terminates 3 residues before the CDR3 end, so the remaining end is supplied by the germline J gene. The chain recombines TRBV30 with TRBJ2-1, with 9 bases matching TRBD1. V trimming: 1 base; J trimming: 1 base; junction bases outside the gene matches: 5. CDR1 GTSNPN and CDR2 SVGIG come from the germline V gene (reference sequence). The CDR3 spans 16 residues. The CDR3 loop is CAWSETGTGSYNEQFF. The covered CDR3 bases are TGTGCCTGGAGTGAAACCGGGACAGGGTCCTACAATGAG.

This clone was found a few times. The CDR3 extends 3 residues past the end of the read, so its final part is completed from the germline J gene. This rearrangement joins TRBV6-4 to TRBJ2-7, with 7 bases fitting TRBD1. Trimming at V came to 2 bases and at J to 3 bases, leaving 7 bases not matched to a gene. CDR3 size: 15 residues. Per the germline V gene, CDR1 is MRHNA and CDR2 is SNTAGT. The CDR3 is CASSDTLRDSYEQYF. The CDR3 DNA, read in part, is TGTGCCAGCAGTGACACCCTCCGGGACAGCTACGAG.

In this sample, this clone turned up a few times. The read falls 3 residues short of the CDR3 end, and the missing part is taken from the germline J gene. The V call is TRBV6-2 or TRBV6-3, the J call TRBJ2-7; 13 nucleotides match TRBD2. CDR1 is MNHEY, CDR2 SVGEGT, per germline. This CDR3 region has 16 residues. The trim removed 2 bases at V and 0 bases at J, leaving 1 base unmatched. The sequenced CDR3 bases are TGTGCCAGCAGTTACAGGACTAGCGGGAGCTCCTACGAG. The encoded protein is CASSYRTSGSSYE. The full-length CDR3 reads as CASSYRTSGSSYEQYF.

This clone was observed many times. The CDR3 end falls 3 residues outside the read, so it is completed with the germline J gene. The chain uses TRBV10-3 and TRBJ2-7, with D possibly being TRBD2 (6 bases). This CDR3 contains 13 residues. V was cut by 11 bases and J by 1 base, with 15 bases left in between. Germline-derived CDR1 and CDR2 are ENHRY and SYGVKD. CDR3 bases read: TGTGCCGTGAGACCGGGACTGTCCTACGAG. Amino acid sequence: CAVRPGLSYE. Given in full, the CDR3 is CAVRPGLSYEQYF.

This clone was seen a handful of times. With the read ending 3 residues before the CDR3 end, the germline J gene is used to fill in that end. V is TRBV30 and J is TRBJ1-6, with TRBD1 as a possible D gene (5 bases). V was shortened by 1 base and J by 10 bases, with 11 bases between the two germline ends. The CDR3 covers 13 residues. Germline lookup yields CDR1 GTSNPN and CDR2 SVGIG (reference sequence). CDR3 sequence: CAWSGGGFSPLHF. The sequenced CDR3 bases are TGTGCCTGGAGTGGGGGGGGATTCTCACCC.

This clone has just a few counts. The CDR3 is cut off 3 residues early in the read; its end comes from the germline J gene. This chain joins TRBV2 and TRBJ1-6; maybe TRBD1 (6 bases). The CDR3 has 13 amino acids. The germline CDR1 and CDR2 sequences are SNHLY and FYNNEI. V was shortened by 7 bases and J by 7 bases, with 11 bases between the two germline ends. The CDR3 loop reads CASTQGLNSPLHF. The CDR3 bases that were read are TGTGCCAGCACCCAGGGGCTGAATTCACCC.

This clone is medium-sized. The read halts 3 residues ahead of the CDR3 end, with the missing end drawn from the germline J gene. This chain uses TRBV18 with TRBJ2-5; 8 positions match TRBD1. Unmatched junction bases numbered 6, after V lost 1 base and J lost 5 bases. Germline V CDR1 and CDR2: KGHSH, LQKENI. The CDR3 contains 15 residues. The CDR3 bases that were read are TGTGCCAGCTCACCACGTGCAGGGGGCGTTGAGACC. It yields the protein CASSPRAGGVET. The whole CDR3 reads CASSPRAGGVETQYF.

Of note for this clone: The read comes to an end 3 residues before the CDR3 does, leaving the germline J gene to fill in the end. The chain uses TRBV11-3 and TRBJ2-1, with D unresolved. Germline V gene sequence: CDR1 SGHNT, CDR2 YENEEA. Between the trimmed V and J ends, which lost 4 bases and 0 bases, there was a span of 4 bases. The CDR3 loop spans 13 amino acids. The sequenced CDR3 bases are TGTGCCAGCAGCTCCTCCTCCTACAATGAG. Protein: CASSSSSYNE. The CDR3 in full is CASSSSSYNEQFF.

On this clone: From the germline J gene comes the end of the CDR3, since the read stops 3 residues before it. The V and J genes are TRBV18 and TRBJ2-5; D not certain. The germline V gene has CDR1 KGHSH and CDR2 LQKENI. This CDR3 is built from 13 residues. The V gene lost 3 bases and the J gene lost 4 bases, with 9 bases spanning the gap. The CDR3 DNA, read in part, is TGTGCCAGCTCACCTTATCCGGGAGAGACC. Encoded protein: CASSPYPGET. The complete CDR3 sequence is CASSPYPGETQYF.

This clone was seen repeatedly, ten times or more. The read finishes 3 residues shy of the CDR3 end, and the germline J gene is used to complete it. The chain couples TRBV14 to TRBJ2-1; D remains ambiguous. CDR3 length equals 15 residues. Germline CDR1 and CDR2: SGHDN and FVKESK. V was pared by 2 bases and J by 6 bases, with 14 bases between. The CDR3 protein is CASSQRNFRLNEQFF. CDR3 DNA (partial): TGTGCCAGCAGCCAACGAAATTTTCGACTCAATGAG.

With regard to this clone: The read comes to an end 3 residues before the CDR3 does, leaving the germline J gene to fill in the end. V is TRBV19 and J is TRBJ1-5; D gene unclear. Trimming pared 3 bases from V and 5 bases from J, leaving 17 bases between. CDR3 length: 16 amino acids. Germline V CDR1 and CDR2: LNHDA, SQIVND (reference sequence). The part of the CDR3 DNA that was read is TGTGCCAGTAGTATTACGCAGGTTGGGTTCTATCAGCCC. Translating it yields CASSITQVGFYQP. The CDR3 reads in full as CASSITQVGFYQPQHF.